A selection of T cell receptor beta chains follows, all from one sample in a study of control samples from healthy donors and cancer patients. Data came from immunoSEQ multiplex PCR; TCRdb stores just in-frame clones and leaves some out. The profile shows about 180,000 clones, almost 90% of them singletons. Sequencing was carried out using blood. These receptors were taken from a woman between 50 and 59 years old in good health. Each CDR3 is given with its conserved first and last residue. D genes are given only for firm matches. Where a row states a size, it is once, few, many or the class of an expanded clone; other rows omit it.

. TRBJ2-7 . TRBV7-8 TGTGCCAGCAGCTTAGCAACTACATTTGCAAAAGGCGAGCAGTACTTC CASSLATTFAKGEQYF
. TRBJ1-2 . TRBV28 TGTGCCAGCAGACCTCCGGAGGCCTATGGCTACACCTTC CASRPPEAYGYTF
TRBD1 TRBJ2-7 . TRBV28 TGTGCCAGCAGTTTAATGGGACAGGGGGGTTACGAGCAGTACTTC CASSLMGQGGYEQYF
TRBD2 TRBJ2-3 once TRBV4-3 TGCGCCAGCAGCCAAGTCATAGGAGCGGGGACCACAGATACGCAGTATTTT CASSQVIGAGTTDTQYF
. TRBJ2-1 . TRBV6-1 TGTGCCAGCAGTGCCGCCGGGGGAGCGGCTTCCTACAATGAGCAGTTCTTC CASSAAGGAASYNEQFF
. TRBJ1-1 . TRBV5-4 TGTGCCAGCAGCTTGTTTCCGGGAAACACTGAAGCTTTCTTT CASSLFPGNTEAFF
TRBD2 TRBJ2-5 . TRBV2 TGTGCCAGCAGTGAATTCGGGGGGGCGAGAGAGACCCAGTACTTC CASSEFGGARETQYF
. TRBJ1-2 . TRBV11-2 TGTGCCAGCAGCTGGACACTGGACTATGGCTACACCTTC CASSWTLDYGYTF
. TRBJ2-1 few TRBV5-6 TGTGCCAGCAGCTTTTTTAGCGAGAATGAGCAGTTCTTC CASSFFSENEQFF
. TRBJ2-2 . TRBV7-2 TGTGCCAGCAGCCCGTCGGGACACCCGACGAACACCGGGGAGCTGTTTTTT CASSPSGHPTNTGELFF
. TRBJ1-4 once TRBV7-2 TGTGCCAGCAGCTTAGGGGGGCGCTCCACGGGGGAAAAACTGTTTTTT CASSLGGRSTGEKLFF
. TRBJ2-1 . TRBV5-5 TGTGCCAGCAGCTTAGGGACCTTATCCAACAATGAGCAGTTCTTC CASSLGTLSNNEQFF
TRBD2 TRBJ2-7 . TRBV4-3 TGCGCCAGCAGCCAATCCGCGGGGGACTCTTCCTACGAGCAGTACTTC CASSQSAGDSSYEQYF
. TRBJ2-3 once TRBV3-1/TRBV3-2 TGTGCCAGCAGCCAAGATATAGCCATGTACACAGATACGCAGTATTTT CASSQDIAMYTDTQYF
TRBD2 TRBJ2-2 . TRBV7-3 TGTGCCAGCAGCCGGGGACTAGCGGGAGCCGGGACCGGGGAGCTGTTTTTT CASSRGLAGAGTGELFF
TRBD1 TRBJ1-6 . TRBV19 TGTGCCAGTAGTAATCCAAGGACAGGGGGGGCGTATTCACCCCTCCACTTT CASSNPRTGGAYSPLHF
. TRBJ2-6 . TRBV19 TGTGCCAGTCGCGGACAGCACCTTGTCTCTGGGGCCAACGTCCTGACTTTC CASRGQHLVSGANVLTF
. TRBJ1-1 . TRBV9 TGTGCCAGCAGCGTAGCTACGGCGGGGAGGAACACTGAAGCTTTCTTT CASSVATAGRNTEAFF
. TRBJ1-2 . TRBV3-1/TRBV3-2 TGTGCCAGCAGCCAAGTTTTAGGGCGGCGACCGCTTAACTATGGCTACACCTTC CASSQVLGRRPLNYGYTF
. TRBJ2-3 . TRBV30 TGTGCCTGGAGGGGGGCCGTTTCCACAGATACGCAGTATTTT CAWRGAVSTDTQYF
TRBD1 TRBJ2-7 . TRBV28 TGTGCCAGCATTGACAGGGCGAGGTACGAGCAGTACTTC CASIDRARYEQYF
. TRBJ2-7 once TRBV18 TGTGCCAGCTCACTTAGCAGGGGACCCTACGAGCAGTACTTC CASSLSRGPYEQYF
TRBD2 TRBJ2-3 once TRBV10-3 TGTGCCATCAGTGGGACTAGCGGGGGTTCAGATACGCAGTATTTT CAISGTSGGSDTQYF
. TRBJ2-5 . TRBV19 TGTGCTAGTAGTATACAAAGGGGGAAAGAGACCCAGTACTTC CASSIQRGKETQYF
. TRBJ2-2 once TRBV5-1 TGCGCCAGCAGCCGGGTTGAGAACACCGGGGAGCTGTTTTTT CASSRVENTGELFF
. TRBJ1-2 . TRBV14 TGTGCCAGCAGCCCGTTCGAGGCTCCCTTCTATGGCTACACCTTC CASSPFEAPFYGYTF
TRBD2 TRBJ2-5 . TRBV5-4 TGTGCCAGCAGCTTGGTCGGCGGGGGGGCCAATCAAGAGACCCAGTACTTC CASSLVGGGANQETQYF
. TRBJ2-5 . TRBV3-1/TRBV3-2 TGTGCCAGCAGCCAAACGGGATCAGGGGGGGAGACCCAGTACTTC CASSQTGSGGETQYF
. TRBJ2-2 once TRBV30 TGTGCCTGGAGTTCTGTGAACACCGGGGAGCTGTTTTTT CAWSSVNTGELFF
TRBD1 TRBJ1-1 . TRBV6-6 TGTGCCAGCAGTGGACGGACAGGGTTCACTGAAGCTTTCTTT CASSGRTGFTEAFF
. TRBJ2-3 . TRBV4-1 TGCGCCAGCAGCCAAGCGGCAGATACGCAGTATTTT CASSQAADTQYF
. TRBJ1-5 . TRBV12-3/TRBV12-4 TGTGCCAGCAACCTTTTTGGGGAGCCCCAGCATTTT CASNLFGEPQHF
. TRBJ2-3 . TRBV18 TGTGCCAGCTCACCCCAGGGGGGATTCACAGATACGCAGTATTTT CASSPQGGFTDTQYF
. TRBJ2-3 . TRBV28 TGTGCCAGCAAAAAGTCACGCACAGATACGCAGTATTTT CASKKSRTDTQYF
TRBD1 TRBJ1-2 . TRBV6-5 TGTGCCAGCAGTTCCGGGACAGGGGTCTATGGCTACACCTTC CASSSGTGVYGYTF
TRBD2 TRBJ2-1 . TRBV7-3 TGTGCCAGCAGGGGGACCGGGACTAACAACAATGAGCAGTTCTTC CASRGTGTNNNEQFF
. TRBJ1-4 . TRBV5-3 TGTGCCAGAAGCCTGAGGAGCGATCGGGACTTTGCAACTAATGAAAAACTGTTTTTT CARSLRSDRDFATNEKLFF
. TRBJ2-3 few TRBV5-4 TGTGCCAGCAGCCGACTAGTAGCTAGCACAGATACGCAGTATTTT CASSRLVASTDTQYF
. TRBJ1-1 . TRBV11-2 TGTGCCAGCAGGCTTCTTACTGAAGCTTTCTTT CASRLLTEAFF
TRBD2 TRBJ2-2 . TRBV10-1 TGCGCCAGCAGTGTCCAGCGGGGAAGTTCCGGGGAGCTGTTTTTT CASSVQRGSSGELFF
. TRBJ1-4 . TRBV4-2 TGTGCCAGCAGCCAAGTGTCAGGTCGGACTAATGAAAAACTGTTTTTT CASSQVSGRTNEKLFF